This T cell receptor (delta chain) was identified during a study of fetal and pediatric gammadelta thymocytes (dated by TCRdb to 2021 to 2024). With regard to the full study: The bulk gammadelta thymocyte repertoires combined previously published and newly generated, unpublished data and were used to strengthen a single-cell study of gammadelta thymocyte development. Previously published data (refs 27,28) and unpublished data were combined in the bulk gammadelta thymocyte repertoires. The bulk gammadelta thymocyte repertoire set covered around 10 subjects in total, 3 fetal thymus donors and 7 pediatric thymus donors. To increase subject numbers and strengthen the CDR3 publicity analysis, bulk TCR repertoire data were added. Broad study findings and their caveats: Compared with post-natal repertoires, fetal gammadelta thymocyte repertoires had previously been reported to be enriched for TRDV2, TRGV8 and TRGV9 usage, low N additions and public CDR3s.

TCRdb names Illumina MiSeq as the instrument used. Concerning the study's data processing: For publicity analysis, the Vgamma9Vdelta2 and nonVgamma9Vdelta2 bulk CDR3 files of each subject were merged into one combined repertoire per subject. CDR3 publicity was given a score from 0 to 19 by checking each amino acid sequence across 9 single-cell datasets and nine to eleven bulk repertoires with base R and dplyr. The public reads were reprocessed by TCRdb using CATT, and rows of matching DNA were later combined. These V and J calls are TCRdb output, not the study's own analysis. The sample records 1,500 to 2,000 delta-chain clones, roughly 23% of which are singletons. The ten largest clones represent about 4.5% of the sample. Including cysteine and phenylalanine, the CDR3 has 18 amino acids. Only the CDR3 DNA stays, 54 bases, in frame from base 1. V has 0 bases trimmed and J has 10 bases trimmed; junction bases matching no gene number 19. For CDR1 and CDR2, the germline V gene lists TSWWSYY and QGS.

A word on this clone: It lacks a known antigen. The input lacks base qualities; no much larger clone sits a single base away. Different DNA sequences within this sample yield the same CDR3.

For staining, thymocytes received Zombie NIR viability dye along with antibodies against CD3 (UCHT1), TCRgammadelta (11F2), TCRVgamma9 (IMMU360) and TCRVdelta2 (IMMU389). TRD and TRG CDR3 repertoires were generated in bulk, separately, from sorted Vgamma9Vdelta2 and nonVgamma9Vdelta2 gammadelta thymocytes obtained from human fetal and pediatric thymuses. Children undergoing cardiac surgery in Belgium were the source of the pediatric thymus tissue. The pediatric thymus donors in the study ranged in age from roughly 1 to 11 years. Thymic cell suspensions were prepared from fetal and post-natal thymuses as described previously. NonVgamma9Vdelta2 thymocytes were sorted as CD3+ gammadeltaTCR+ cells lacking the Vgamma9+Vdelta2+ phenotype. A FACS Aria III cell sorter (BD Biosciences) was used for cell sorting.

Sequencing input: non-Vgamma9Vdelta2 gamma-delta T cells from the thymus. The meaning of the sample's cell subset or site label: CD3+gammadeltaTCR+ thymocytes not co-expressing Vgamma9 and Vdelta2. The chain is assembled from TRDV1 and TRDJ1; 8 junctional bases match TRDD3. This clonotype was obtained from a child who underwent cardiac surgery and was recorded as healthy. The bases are TGTGCTCTTGGGGAACTGTCCTTCCCGCCGTACTGGGGGGTGAGACTCATCTTT. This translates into CALGELSFPPYWGVRLIF.